One sample yielded the 32 T cell receptor beta chains listed below, sequenced in a study of CD8 T cell repertoires and HIV-1 epitope variants. These receptors' targets are unknown. Data came from immunoSEQ multiplex PCR; TCRdb stores just in-frame clones and leaves some out. The sample holds a few thousand clones, around 71% seen once. Sequenced input: cultured CD8+ T cells derived from PBMCs. The receptors originated from a male donor with HIV.

The J gene is TRBJ1-1, the V gene TRBV30; TRBD1 agrees at 12 bases. The germline CDR1 and CDR2 sequences are GTSNPN and SVGIG (reference sequence). The CDR3 length is 14 residues. The junction had 4 bases not matched to a gene; V was cut back by 4 bases and J by 4 bases. In DNA, the CDR3 is TGTGCCTGGACCCCGGGACAGGGGGCCACTGAAGCTTTCTTT. Amino acid sequence: CAWTPGQGATEAFF. Full variable domain (remainder filled in from reference TRBV30 and TRBJ1-1): SQTIHQWPATLVQPVGSPLSLECTVEGTSNPNLYWYRQAAGRGLQLLFYSVGIGQISSEVPQNLSASRPQDRQFILSSKKLLLSDSGFYLCAWTPGQGATEAFFGQGTRLTVV.

The genes are TRBV29-1 and TRBJ2-1; unclear D gene. Germline V gives CDR1 SQVTM, CDR2 ANQGSEA. The CDR3 sequence is 13 residues long. V gave up 2 bases and J gave up 6 bases, with 11 bases separating them. CDR3 protein: CSVEPDPGNEQFF. DNA of the CDR3: TGCAGCGTTGAACCGGACCCTGGCAATGAGCAGTTCTTC.

The chain uses TRBV6-1 and TRBJ2-7; D could derive from TRBD1 or TRBD2 (5 bases each). Trimming removed 0 bases at V and 9 bases at J, with 30 bases between. The germline gives CDR1 MNHNS, CDR2 SASEGT. The CDR3 is 19 amino acids. CDR3 DNA: TGTGCCAGCAGTGAAGCGATAGAGTCAGGGCGGATACCTACGAGGGTGCAGTACTTC. Translated, it gives CASSEAIESGRIPTRVQYF.

This clone was counted only a few times. CDR3 sequence (DNA): TGTGCCAGTAGTGGGACAGCAGATAATTCACCCCTCCACTTT. This sequence encodes CASSGTADNSPLHF. The chain employs TRBV19 and TRBJ1-6; 7 bases line up with TRBD1. This CDR3 has 14 amino acids. V lost 5 bases, J lost 5 bases, and 3 bases stayed unmatched. CDR1 LNHDA and CDR2 SQIVND come from the germline V gene (reference sequence).

The rearrangement joins TRBV27 to TRBJ2-1, with D unresolved. V shed 9 bases and J shed 5 bases, with 20 bases lying between them. The CDR3 extends over 15 amino acids. The V gene's germline CDR1 is MNHEY and CDR2 SMNVEV (reference sequence). The CDR3 loop reads CASMPWTRLDNEQFF. Here the CDR3 DNA reads TGTGCCAGTATGCCCTGGACCAGACTCGACAATGAGCAGTTCTTC.

CDR3 sequence: CASSPTRLAGGAGANVLTF. CDR3 nucleotide sequence: TGTGCCAGCAGCCCGACCCGGCTAGCGGGAGGGGCTGGGGCCAACGTCCTGACTTTC. The rearrangement links TRBV7-9 to TRBJ2-6; 12 bases are a match to TRBD2. The CDR3 has 19 residues. Germline values: CDR1 SEHNR, CDR2 FQNEAQ (reference sequence). J gave up 2 bases and V 5 bases, and 10 bases lay outside the gene matches.

The chain carries TRBV10-3 and TRBJ2-7, with D perhaps matching TRBD2 (5 bases). Trimming pared 4 bases from V and 2 bases from J, leaving 12 bases between. Germline V gene sequence: CDR1 ENHRY, CDR2 SYGVKD. This CDR3 comprises 14 residues. The CDR3 nucleotides are TGTGCCATCAGTGGGGTCGGGAATACCTACGAGCAGTACTTC. Its protein is CAISGVGNTYEQYF.

This chain links TRBV6-5 with TRBJ2-1; TRBD2 agrees at 12 bases. CDR1 is MNHEY, CDR2 SVGAGI, per germline. After removal of 0 bases from V and 7 bases from J, the junction contained 4 bases not matched to a gene. The CDR3 totals 16 residues. CDR3 region: CASSYSTTSGGNEQFF. The CDR3, as DNA: TGTGCCAGCAGTTACTCGACGACTAGCGGGGGTAATGAGCAGTTCTTC.

The rearrangement joins TRBV28 to TRBJ1-4; D uncertain. Germline assignment: CDR1 MDHEN and CDR2 SYDVKM. Trimming took off 7 bases at V and 0 bases at J, with 9 bases between the two ends. This CDR3 has 14 residues. The CDR3 protein is CASTDGATNEKLFF. CDR3 DNA: TGTGCCAGCACGGACGGAGCAACTAATGAAAAACTGTTTTTT.

This chain's CDR3 is CASSLGWRYQETQYF. CDR3 coding DNA: TGTGCCAGCAGCCTAGGGTGGCGGTACCAAGAGACCCAGTACTTC. The V and J genes are TRBV6-5 and TRBJ2-5, with D uncertain. V was cut by 6 bases and J by 0 bases, with 14 bases left in between. The CDR3 has 15 amino acids. Germline V gene lookup returns CDR1 MNHEY and CDR2 SVGAGI.

V gene TRBV28 combines with J gene TRBJ1-4; D call uncertain. Per germline, CDR1 MDHEN and CDR2 SYDVKM. The CDR3 covers 15 residues. V was cut by 4 bases and J by 1 base, with 10 bases left in between. Here the CDR3 reads CASSSVKGTNEKLFF. The CDR3 bases are TGTGCCAGCAGTTCTGTTAAGGGAACTAATGAAAAACTGTTTTTT.

The chain recombines TRBV19 with TRBJ2-7; 11 nucleotides line up with TRBD1. The junction had 4 bases not matched to a gene; V was cut back by 5 bases and J by 4 bases. The CDR3 runs to 14 residues. Germline V gives CDR1 LNHDA, CDR2 SQIVND (reference sequence). CDR3 sequence: CASSARDRGYEQYF. CDR3 nucleotide sequence: TGTGCCAGTAGTGCCCGGGACAGGGGGTACGAGCAGTACTTC.

In its sample, this clone ranks as medium-sized. The chain carries TRBV27 and TRBJ2-7; the match to TRBD2 covers 11 bases. V lost 6 bases, J lost 0 bases, and 10 bases stayed unmatched. The CDR3 sequence is 17 residues long. CDR1 and CDR2 (germline): MNHEY, SMNVEV (reference sequence). The CDR3 is CASSPISTSGSSYEQYF. CDR3 sequence (DNA): TGTGCCAGCAGCCCCATCTCTACTAGCGGGAGCTCCTACGAGCAGTACTTC.

This clone was picked up a small number of times. This chain links TRBV5-6 with TRBJ2-7, with TRBD1 identical over 8 bases. The length of the CDR3 is 17 residues. CDR1 and CDR2 (germline): SGHDT, YYEEEE. The V gene end was trimmed by 3 bases and the J gene end by 0 bases; junction bases not matched to a gene: 11. CDR3 residues: CASSWGPGQASSYEQYF. The CDR3, as DNA: TGTGCCAGCAGCTGGGGGCCGGGACAGGCGAGCTCCTACGAGCAGTACTTC.

The CDR3 loop reads CSVEGQNYEQYF. In DNA, the CDR3 is TGCAGCGTTGAGGGACAGAACTACGAGCAGTACTTC. The gene calls are TRBV29-1 and TRBJ2-7, with 7 bases fitting TRBD1. CDR3 length: 12 amino acids. The germline CDR1 and CDR2 sequences are SQVTM and ANQGSEA. Trimming removed 3 bases from V and 3 bases from J; junction bases left unmatched: 2.

This clone has more than one count but fewer than ten. This chain uses TRBV10-3 with TRBJ2-7; D is ambiguous. V lost 3 bases, J lost 6 bases, and 9 bases lay in between. The CDR3 is 12 residues long. The V gene's germline CDR1 is ENHRY and CDR2 SYGVKD. The CDR3 DNA follows: TGTGCCATCAGTGAACACCGGAGCGAGCAGTACTTC. Encoded protein: CAISEHRSEQYF.

The CDR3 DNA is TGTGCCAGCAGTTCCGGGACAGGGTACCCCTACGAGCAGTACTTC. Translating it yields CASSSGTGYPYEQYF. The rearrangement uses TRBV27 and TRBJ2-5; TRBD1 matches 9 bases. The closer fit of TRBJ2-7 to the DNA end suggests the J call may be wrong. The CDR3 is made up of 15 amino acids. Per germline, CDR1 MNHEY and CDR2 SMNVEV (reference sequence).

V and J are TRBV9 and TRBJ2-5; 9 bases are a match to TRBD2. Germline CDR1 SGDLS, CDR2 YYNGEE. The length of the CDR3 is 14 residues. V lost 3 bases, J lost 2 bases, and 2 bases stayed unmatched. CDR3 amino acids: CASSDSGGQETQYF. The CDR3 DNA is TGTGCCAGCAGCGATAGCGGGGGACAAGAGACCCAGTACTTC.

For the CDR3, the DNA is TGTGCCAGCAGCTTACGAGCGGGCGAGCAGTACTTC. This translates into CASSLRAGEQYF. The J gene is TRBJ2-7, the V gene TRBV7-2; D is perhaps TRBD2 (6 bases). From germline, CDR1 is SGHTA and CDR2 FQGNSA. The CDR3 has 12 amino acids. V shed 2 bases and J shed 6 bases, with 8 bases lying between them.

In this sample, this clone turned up a few times. The J gene is TRBJ1-1, the V gene TRBV21-1. TRBV21-1 is listed as a pseudogene. This CDR3 has 11 amino acids. This CDR3 is CASSERTEAFF. The CDR3 bases are TGTGCCAGCAGCGAAAGGACTGAAGCTTTCTTT.

The DNA of the CDR3 is TGCGCCAGCAGCCAAGGAGCAGGGGGCTACGAGCAGTACTTC. As protein: CASSQGAGGYEQYF. The chain joins TRBV4-1 to TRBJ2-7, with TRBD1 matching 7 bases. The CDR3 spans 14 residues. Germline CDR1 reads MGHRA; CDR2 reads YSYEKL. V shed 1 base, J shed 3 bases, and the junction held 3 bases outside the gene matches.

This chain joins TRBV7-9 and TRBJ2-1, with a tentative D call TRBD1 (6 bases). The length of the CDR3 is 16 residues. Per germline, CDR1 SEHNR and CDR2 FQNEAQ (reference sequence). Trimming removed 7 bases at V and 0 bases at J, with 16 bases between. This CDR3 is CASIREGESSYNEQFF. For the CDR3, the DNA is TGTGCCAGCATACGAGAGGGGGAGAGCTCCTACAATGAGCAGTTCTTC.

This clone was counted a single time. J is TRBJ2-5 and V is TRBV5-4; TRBD1 agrees at 8 bases. CDR1 is SGHNT, CDR2 YYREEE, per germline (reference sequence). This CDR3 contains 12 residues. Trimming took 0 bases from V and 9 from J; bases not matched to a gene: 1. The CDR3 spells CASSLGQGPQYF. CDR3 nucleotides: TGTGCCAGCAGCTTGGGACAGGGGCCCCAGTACTTC.

CDR3 nucleotide sequence: TGTGCCAGCAGCTTAAACAGCCTCTATGGCTACACCTTC. It yields the protein CASSLNSLYGYTF. V usage is TRBV7-9 and J usage is TRBJ1-2; D is undetermined. Deletions cut 2 bases from V and 4 bases from J, with 8 bases between. This CDR3 region has 13 residues. Germline V gives CDR1 SEHNR, CDR2 FQNEAQ (reference sequence). Full variable domain (missing parts from reference TRBV7-9 and TRBJ1-2): DTGVSQNPRHKITKRGQNVTFRCDPISEHNRLYWYRQTLGQGPEFLTYFQNEAQLEKSRLLSDRFSAERPKGSFSTLEIQRTEQGDSAMYLCASSLNSLYGYTFGSGTRLTVV.

In its sample, this clone was seen a few times. This chain links TRBV28 with TRBJ1-5; 8 nucleotides match TRBD1. Germline CDR1 and CDR2: MDHEN and SYDVKM. With V trimmed by 6 bases and J by 4 bases, 2 bases remained unmatched. The CDR3 sequence is 13 residues long. CDR3: CASRTGANQPQHF. The DNA of the CDR3 is TGTGCCAGCAGGACAGGGGCGAATCAGCCCCAGCATTTT.

This clone has just a few counts. V is TRBV6-5 and J is TRBJ1-1; D ambiguous. CDR1 MNHEY and CDR2 SVGAGI come from the germline V gene. The CDR3 runs 12 residues. The V and J ends lost 2 bases and 7 bases respectively, with 8 bases between them. The CDR3 coding sequence is TGTGCCAGCAGTTACAACTCAGGTGAAGCTTTCTTT. Protein: CASSYNSGEAFF.

The genes are TRBV11-3 and TRBJ2-2; D unresolved. The CDR3 covers 13 residues. Trimming shortened V by 3 bases and J by 5 bases, and 7 bases separated the two germline ends. CDR1 and CDR2 (germline): SGHNT, YENEEA. The CDR3: CASSFRRTGELFF. CDR3 bases: TGTGCCAGCAGCTTTAGAAGGACCGGGGAGCTGTTTTTT.

The chain couples TRBV27 to TRBJ2-5; possible D gene TRBD2, 6 bases. The CDR3 extends over 15 amino acids. The ends were cut back, 2 bases at V and 4 bases at J, with 14 bases in the middle. The germline gives CDR1 MNHEY, CDR2 SMNVEV (reference sequence). The CDR3 reads CASSLGGQGGETQYF. Written as DNA, the CDR3 is TGTGCCAGCAGTTTAGGAGGGCAGGGCGGAGAGACCCAGTACTTC.

The genes are TRBV5-1 and TRBJ2-2; D is possibly TRBD1 (6 bases). With 0 bases removed from V and 3 bases from J, the gap between germline ends came to 9 bases. The CDR3 is 15 residues long. Germline CDR1 and CDR2: SGHRS and YFSETQ. The CDR3 is CASSLGDTYTGELFF. CDR3 DNA: TGCGCCAGCAGCTTGGGGGACACTTACACCGGGGAGCTGTTTTTT.

This clone was counted only a few times. The CDR3 DNA sequence: TGCGCCAGCAGCCAAGATCGCTACGAGCAGTACTTC. The encoded protein is CASSQDRYEQYF. This chain connects TRBV4-3 to TRBJ2-7; no clear D gene. Trimming pared 0 bases from V and 3 bases from J, leaving 3 bases between. Per the germline V gene, CDR1 is LGHNA and CDR2 is YSLEER. The CDR3 is 12 residues long.

Relative to its sample, this clone is medium-sized (0.01 to 0.1%). The V call is TRBV19, the J call TRBJ1-1; D gene uncertain. The V end was cut by 10 bases, the J end by 5 bases, with 23 bases between. Germline V gene sequence: CDR1 LNHDA, CDR2 SQIVND (reference sequence). This CDR3 has 15 residues. The CDR3 nucleotides read TGTGCCACTTCGGGAAGTACGACGTCCGATACTGAAGCTTTCTTT. Protein: CATSGSTTSDTEAFF.

The chain recombines TRBV11-2 with TRBJ2-3; 8 bases are shared with TRBD1. CDR3 length: 15 amino acids. CDR1 and CDR2 from the germline V gene are SGHAT and FQNNGV. The V gene end was trimmed by 5 bases and the J gene end by 2 bases; junction bases not matched to a gene: 6. CDR3 protein: CASSPGQGNTDTQYF. The CDR3 DNA follows: TGTGCCAGCAGCCCAGGACAGGGCAACACAGATACGCAGTATTTT.